The 12 T cell receptor beta chains below come from one sample, sequenced in a study of Ad26.COV2.S vaccination and SARS-CoV-2 variants. Treatment specified: some 20 received Ad26.COV2.S at low or high dose, single or two shots; roughly 5 received placebo; per-sample allocation not given. Sampling took place 63 days after the first vaccine or placebo injection. TCRdb's table, derived via immunoSEQ multiplex PCR, lists solely in-frame clones and lacks some. This sample has around 450,000 clones; roughly nine tenths occur once, and the top ten carry 2.5% to 3%. The sequencing here drew on peripheral blood, taken in a trial of Ad26.COV2.S vaccine versus placebo. Receptor source: a person between 18 and 65 years old who received the Ad26.COV2.S COVID-19 vaccine or a placebo.

The chain employs TRBV4-3 and TRBJ1-1; no firm D call. The germline V gene encodes CDR1 LGHNA and CDR2 YSLEER. CDR3 size: 14 residues. Trimming removed 1 base at V and 3 bases at J, with 9 bases between. CDR3 protein: CASSQVGSHTEAFF. In DNA, the CDR3 is TGCGCCAGCAGCCAAGTCGGCAGCCACACTGAAGCTTTCTTT.

J is TRBJ2-1 and V is TRBV2; 8 bases match TRBD1. Germline V gene lookup returns CDR1 SNHLY and CDR2 FYNNEI. CDR3 length: 15 residues. V shed 3 bases and J 7 bases; nucleotides not matched to a gene: 8. The chain's CDR3 is CASSDRTGRLNEQFF. The CDR3 DNA follows: TGTGCCAGCAGTGATAGGACAGGGAGGTTAAATGAGCAGTTCTTC.

This chain joins TRBV18 and TRBJ1-5, with D unresolved. The CDR3 covers 13 residues. In germline, CDR1 is KGHSH, CDR2 LQKENI. Trimming took 2 bases from V and 6 from J, leaving 8 bases between them. The CDR3, as DNA: TGTGCCAGCTCACCAGGGAGGGTTCAGCCCCAGCATTTT. Encoded protein: CASSPGRVQPQHF.

The chain is built from TRBV12-3 or TRBV12-4 and TRBJ2-1; D gene unclear. Trimming left V 0 bases short and J 5 bases short, with 2 bases between. CDR3 length: 12 amino acids. The CDR3 loop reads CASSLAHNEQFF. The CDR3 DNA reads as TGTGCCAGCAGTTTAGCTCACAATGAGCAGTTCTTC.

The chain is built from TRBV4-3 and TRBJ2-7; D assignment may be TRBD1 or TRBD2 (6 bases each). The CDR3 has 17 residues. CDR1 is LGHNA, CDR2 YSLEER, per germline. V dropped 1 base and J dropped 2 bases, with 18 bases sitting between them. CDR3 in amino acids: CASSQVLTGAGAYEQYF. For the CDR3, the DNA is TGCGCCAGCAGCCAAGTCCTAACGGGGGCCGGGGCCTACGAGCAGTACTTC.

This chain links TRBV7-7 with TRBJ2-7; possibly TRBD2 for D (5 bases). CDR3 length: 16 amino acids. Germline V CDR1 and CDR2: SSHAT, FNYEAQ (reference sequence). The CDR3 nucleotides are TGTGCTAGCAGCCCGAGACTCCCGGGTGGGAGATACGAGCAGTACGTC. Protein sequence: CASSPRLPGGRYEQYV.

This clone was counted a single time. The V and J genes are TRBV21-1 and TRBJ1-3; TRBD1 is the table's D call and was not checked against the DNA. TRBV21-1 is recorded as a pseudogene. This CDR3 region has 13 residues. In nucleotides, the CDR3 is TGTGCCAGGAAACATCTCTCTGGAAACACCATATATTTT. Its protein product is CARKHLSGNTIYF.

The V gene is TRBV9, the J gene TRBJ2-1; D not certain. The germline gives CDR1 SGDLS, CDR2 YYNGEE. The CDR3 is 14 amino acids. With 3 bases removed from V and 0 bases from J, the gap between germline ends came to 7 bases. The DNA for the CDR3 is TGTGCCAGCAGCGGCAAGAGCTCCTACAATGAGCAGTTCTTC. Residues: CASSGKSSYNEQFF.

V usage is TRBV4-3 and J usage is TRBJ2-7; D is uncertain. Per germline, CDR1 LGHNA and CDR2 YSLEER. CDR3 length: 17 amino acids. V was shortened by 4 bases and J by 0 bases, with 19 bases between the two germline ends. Written as DNA, the CDR3 is TGCGCCAGCAGCCCCGGAGATGGCAGGCTCGTCTCCTACGAGCAGTACTTC. Translation: CASSPGDGRLVSYEQYF.

This sequence joins TRBV5-1 and TRBJ2-7, with TRBD1 identical over 9 bases. CDR3 length: 15 residues. Looked up from germline, CDR1 is SGHRS and CDR2 is YFSETQ. V lost 4 bases, J lost 2 bases, and 7 bases stayed unmatched. CDR3 protein: CASSGWDRETYEQYF. In DNA form, the CDR3 reads TGCGCCAGCAGCGGCTGGGACAGGGAAACCTACGAGCAGTACTTC.

The chain employs TRBV6-2 or TRBV6-3 and TRBJ1-2; TRBD1 might be the D (5 bases). CDR3 length: 16 amino acids. CDR1 and CDR2 from the germline V gene are MNHEY and SVGEGT. V lost 6 bases, J lost 4 bases, and 21 bases lay in between. The CDR3 DNA reads as TGTGCCAGCAGCCCTCTATATGTGGGGGGTTTCTATGGCTACACCTTC. Residues: CASSPLYVGGFYGYTF.

This clone has only one observation. The chain uses TRBV15 and TRBJ2-7; 12 positions match TRBD2. CDR3 size: 16 residues. CDR1 LNHNV and CDR2 YYDKDF come from the germline V gene (reference sequence). The J segment lost 4 bases and the V segment lost 0 bases, leaving 4 bases of the junction unmatched. This CDR3 is CATSREGLAGGYEQYV. Here the CDR3 DNA reads TGTGCCACCAGCAGAGAGGGGCTAGCGGGAGGGTACGAGCAGTACGTC.